The entry that follows covers one T cell receptor beta chain sequence. What it binds is unknown. The sample is drawn from a study of vaccination and CD4 T cells after COVID-19. Cultured CD4+ T cell DNA was sequenced using the Oncomine TCR Beta short-read assay. From cultured CD4+ T cells, genomic DNA was extracted. TCRdb redid the calling of the PCR reads with MiXCR, one entry per CDR3 protein. Of some 10,000 distinct CDR3 sequences in the sample, 31% were seen once. Trimming took off 2 bases at V and 0 bases at J, with 18 bases between the two ends. This CDR3 is built from 18 residues. Germline V gene sequence: CDR1 KGHSH, CDR2 LQKENI. Treatment denoted: roughly 11-day PBMC culture with coronavirus spike peptide pools or control peptides (ViraFEST assay). Harvesting of the unexposed donor's CD4+ T cells predated the COVID-19 pandemic (2011-2018).

The sequence was obtained from a human donor in good health. The rearrangement joins TRBV18 to TRBJ2-3; no firm D call. Sequencing used CD4+ T cells from blood, cultured in vitro. CDR3 bases: TGTGCCAGCTCACCAACAAGGTCGTTAACCAGGAGCACAGATACGCAGTATTTT. Translation gives CASSPTRSLTRSTDTQYF. Drawing the rest from reference TRBV18 and TRBJ2-3, the complete variable domain is NAGVMQNPRHLVRRRGQEARLRCSPMKGHSHVYWYRQLPEEGLKFMVYLQKENIIDESGMPKERFSAEFPKEGPSILRIQQVVRGDSAAYFCASSPTRSLTRSTDTQYFGPGTRLTVL.